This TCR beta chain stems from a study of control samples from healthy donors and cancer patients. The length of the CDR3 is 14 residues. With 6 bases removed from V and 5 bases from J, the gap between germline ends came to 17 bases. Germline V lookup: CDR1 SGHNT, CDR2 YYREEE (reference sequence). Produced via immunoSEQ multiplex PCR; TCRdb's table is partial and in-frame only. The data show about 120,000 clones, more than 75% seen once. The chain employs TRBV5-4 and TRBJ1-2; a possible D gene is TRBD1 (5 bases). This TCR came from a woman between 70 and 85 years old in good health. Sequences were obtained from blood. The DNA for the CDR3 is TGTGCCAGCACCCACGACAGAACTCCTTATGGCTACACCTTC. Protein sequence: CASTHDRTPYGYTF.